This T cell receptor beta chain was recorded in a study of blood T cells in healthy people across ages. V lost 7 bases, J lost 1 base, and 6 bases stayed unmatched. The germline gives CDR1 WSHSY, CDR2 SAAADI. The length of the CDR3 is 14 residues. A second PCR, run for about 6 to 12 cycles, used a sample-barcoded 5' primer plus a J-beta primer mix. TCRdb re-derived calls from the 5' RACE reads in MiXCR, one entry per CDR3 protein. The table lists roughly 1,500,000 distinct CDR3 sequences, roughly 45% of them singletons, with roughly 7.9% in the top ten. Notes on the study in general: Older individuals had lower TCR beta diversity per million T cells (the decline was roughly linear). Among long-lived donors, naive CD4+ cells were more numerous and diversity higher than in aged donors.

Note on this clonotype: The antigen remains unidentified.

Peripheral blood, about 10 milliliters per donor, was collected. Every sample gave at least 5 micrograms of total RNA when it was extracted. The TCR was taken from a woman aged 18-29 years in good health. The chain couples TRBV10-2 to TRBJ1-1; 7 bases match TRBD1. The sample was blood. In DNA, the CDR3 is TGCGCCAGCACAGGGACAGACCCGAACACTGAAGCTTTCTTT. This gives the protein CASTGTDPNTEAFF.